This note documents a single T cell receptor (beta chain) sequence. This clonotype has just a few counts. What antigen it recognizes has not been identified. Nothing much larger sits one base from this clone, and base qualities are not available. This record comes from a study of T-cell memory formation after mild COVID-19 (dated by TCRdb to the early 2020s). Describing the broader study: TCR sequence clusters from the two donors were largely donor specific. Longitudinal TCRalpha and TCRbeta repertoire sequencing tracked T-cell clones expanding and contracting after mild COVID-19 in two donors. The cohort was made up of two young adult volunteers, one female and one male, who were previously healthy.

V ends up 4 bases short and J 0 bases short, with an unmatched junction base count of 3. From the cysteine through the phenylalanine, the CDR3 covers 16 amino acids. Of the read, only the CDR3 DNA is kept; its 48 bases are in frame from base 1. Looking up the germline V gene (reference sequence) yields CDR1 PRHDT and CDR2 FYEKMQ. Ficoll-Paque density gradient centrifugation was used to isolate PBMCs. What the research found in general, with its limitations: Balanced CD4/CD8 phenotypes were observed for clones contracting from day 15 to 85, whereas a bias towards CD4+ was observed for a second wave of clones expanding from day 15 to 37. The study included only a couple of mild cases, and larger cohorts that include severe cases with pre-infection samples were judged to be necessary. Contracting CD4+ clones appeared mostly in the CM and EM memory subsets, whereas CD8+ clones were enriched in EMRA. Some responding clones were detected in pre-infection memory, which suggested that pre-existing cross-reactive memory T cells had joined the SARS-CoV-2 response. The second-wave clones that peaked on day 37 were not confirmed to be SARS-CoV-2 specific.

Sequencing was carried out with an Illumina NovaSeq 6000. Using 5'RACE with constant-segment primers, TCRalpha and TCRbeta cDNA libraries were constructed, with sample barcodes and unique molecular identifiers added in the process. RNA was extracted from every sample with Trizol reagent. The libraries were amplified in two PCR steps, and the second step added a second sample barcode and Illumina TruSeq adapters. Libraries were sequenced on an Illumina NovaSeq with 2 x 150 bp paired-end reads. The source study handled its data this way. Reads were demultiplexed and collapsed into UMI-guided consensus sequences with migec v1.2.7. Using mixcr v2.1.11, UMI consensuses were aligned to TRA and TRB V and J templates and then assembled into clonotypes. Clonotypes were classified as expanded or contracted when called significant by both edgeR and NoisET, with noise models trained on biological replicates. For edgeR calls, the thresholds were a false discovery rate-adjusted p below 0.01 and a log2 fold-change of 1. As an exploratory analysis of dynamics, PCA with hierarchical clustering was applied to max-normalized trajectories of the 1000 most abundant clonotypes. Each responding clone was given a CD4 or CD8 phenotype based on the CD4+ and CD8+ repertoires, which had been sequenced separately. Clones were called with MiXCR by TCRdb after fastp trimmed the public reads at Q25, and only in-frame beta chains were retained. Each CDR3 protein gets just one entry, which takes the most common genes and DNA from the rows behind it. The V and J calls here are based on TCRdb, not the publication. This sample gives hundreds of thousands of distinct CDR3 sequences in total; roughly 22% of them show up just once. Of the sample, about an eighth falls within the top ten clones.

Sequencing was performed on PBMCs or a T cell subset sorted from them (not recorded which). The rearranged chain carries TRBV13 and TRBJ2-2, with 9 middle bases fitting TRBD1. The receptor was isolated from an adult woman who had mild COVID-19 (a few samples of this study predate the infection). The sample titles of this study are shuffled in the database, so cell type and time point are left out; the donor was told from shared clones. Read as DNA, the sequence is TGTGCCAGCAGCTCAGGACAGGGGACGAACACCGGGGAGCTGTTTTTT. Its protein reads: CASSSGQGTNTGELFF.